This T cell receptor (beta chain) emerged from a study of Graves' ophthalmopathy and Graves' hyperthyroidism. Overall study: Peripheral blood sampling occurred at initial diagnosis, before any treatment. Study-level results: Most thyroid clonotypes expanded beyond 0.001 frequency were also found in blood.

Disease in donors with ophthalmopathy had moderate-to-severe activity, CAS ≥3, NOSPECS ≥4 and under 3 months' duration. This clonotype was seen a few times. What it binds is unknown. The sequenced template was RNA, covering the TCR beta CDR3 region. A first-round RT-PCR used HTBI primers, followed by a second-round multiplex PCR. TCRdb re-called the multiplex PCR reads with MiXCR, one entry per CDR3 protein. The sample carries roughly 700,000 distinct CDR3 sequences, 40% recorded once. The origin of this receptor is an adult man with Graves' ophthalmopathy. Source material: peripheral blood.

The CDR3, as DNA: TGTGCCAGCAGCACCCGACAGGGAGGTGAAGCTTTCTTT. Its translation: CASSTRQGGEAFF. The chain combines TRBV7-2 with TRBJ1-1, with 7 bases that match TRBD1. The trim removed 5 bases at V and 7 bases at J, leaving 7 bases unmatched. CDR1 is SGHTA and CDR2 is FQGNSA in the germline V gene. CDR3 length: 13 residues.